These 17 T cell receptor beta chains were all obtained from the same sample, sequenced in a study of cytomegalovirus exposure and HLA in healthy donors. PCR primers comprised 60 Vbeta and 13 Jbeta primers. Using immunoSEQ multiplex PCR, the repertoire was profiled, and TCRdb retains in-frame clones only, with some absent. Among 150,000 to 200,000 clones listed, 84% were seen once. Input material: PBMCs. Receptor source: a boy younger than 18 in good health and CMV-seronegative.

The rearrangement uses TRBV6-5 and TRBJ1-1; D remains ambiguous. CDR1 and CDR2 (germline): MNHEY, SVGAGI. Trimming shortened V by 4 bases and J by 5 bases, and 11 bases separated the two germline ends. The CDR3 extends over 13 amino acids. In nucleotides, the CDR3 is TGTGCCAGCAGTTCCCGGGTGTTTACTGAAGCTTTCTTT. This translates into CASSSRVFTEAFF.

This chain links TRBV6-5 with TRBJ2-3, with D tentatively TRBD2 (6 bases). CDR1 and CDR2 from the germline V gene are MNHEY and SVGAGI. The CDR3 extends over 14 amino acids. Trimming removed 5 bases from V and 3 bases from J, with 12 bases in between. CDR3 sequence: CASSHRGYTDTQYF. CDR3 in DNA: TGTGCCAGCAGTCATCGGGGGTATACAGATACGCAGTATTTT.

This rearrangement joins TRBV10-3 to TRBJ1-6, with D perhaps TRBD1 (5 bases). CDR1 ENHRY and CDR2 SYGVKD come from the germline V gene. Trimming took 2 bases from V and 7 from J, leaving 15 bases between them. The CDR3 runs 16 residues. The CDR3 region is CAISERHRTSNSPLHF. CDR3 nucleotides: TGTGCCATCAGTGAGAGACACCGGACATCCAATTCACCCCTCCACTTT.

As regards this clone: One junction end does not reproduce the germline sequence, and a read error may be involved. V usage is TRBV30 and J usage is TRBJ1-4, with 7 bases identical to TRBD1. The CDR3 contains 13 residues. The germline CDR1 and CDR2 sequences are GTSNPN and SVGIG (reference sequence). The CDR3 nucleotides are TGTGCCCGGAGTGGGGCAGGGGGTAGAAAACTGTTTTTT. This encodes CARSGAGGRKLFF. Based on the CDR3 plus reference TRBV30 and TRBJ1-4, the full variable domain is SQTIHQWPATLVQPVGSPLSLECTVEGTSNPNLYWYRQAAGRGLQLLFYSVGIGQISSEVPQNLSASRPQDRQFILSSKKLLLSDSGFYLCARSGAGGRKLFFGSGTQLSVL.

This clone is a singleton in its sample. As DNA, the CDR3 is TGTGCCAGCAGCTTGGGCGGCAGAAAGTTCCACGAGCAGTACTTC. It encodes CASSLGGRKFHEQYF. The chain recombines TRBV5-6 with TRBJ2-7; unclear D gene. The CDR3 extends over 15 amino acids. Trimming took off 0 bases at V and 5 bases at J, with 15 bases between the two ends. Germline V gene sequence: CDR1 SGHDT, CDR2 YYEEEE.

The gene calls are TRBV28 and TRBJ2-1, with D perhaps matching TRBD2 (6 bases). Trimming left V 8 bases short and J 3 bases short, with 11 bases between. Germline V gives CDR1 MDHEN, CDR2 SYDVKM. This CDR3 contains 13 residues. The CDR3 DNA follows: TGTGCCAGCTCGGGACTGGACTACAATGAGCAGTTCTTC. It specifies CASSGLDYNEQFF.

V and J are TRBV11-3 and TRBJ2-7; 9 positions match TRBD1. The germline CDR1 and CDR2 sequences are SGHNT and YENEEA. The V and J ends lost 5 bases and 6 bases, in that order; junction bases with no gene match: 23. This CDR3 region has 19 residues. Here the CDR3 DNA reads TGTGCCAGCAGCCCAGTGGGGATGAGACCGGGGACAGGGTTTTTCGAGCAGTACTTC. This translates into CASSPVGMRPGTGFFEQYF. Full variable domain (missing parts from reference TRBV11-3 and TRBJ2-7): EAGVVQSPRYKIIEKKQPVAFWCNPISGHNTLYWYLQNLGQGPELLIRYENEEAVDDSQLPKDRFSAERLKGVDSTLKIQPAELGDSAVYLCASSPVGMRPGTGFFEQYFGPGTRLTVT.

The chain is built from TRBV9 and TRBJ2-1; 7 bases are a match to TRBD2. Trimming cost V 3 bases and J 4 bases; bases outside gene matches: 7. Per the germline V gene, CDR1 is SGDLS and CDR2 is YYNGEE. The CDR3 contains 15 residues. CDR3 nucleotides: TGTGCCAGCAGCGAGCCCTCGGGACTATACAATGAGCAGTTCTTC. Translating it yields CASSEPSGLYNEQFF.

The V and J genes are TRBV2 and TRBJ1-5; tentatively, D is TRBD1 (5 bases). Trimming cost V 3 bases and J 6 bases, with 6 bases left between them. The CDR3 contains 12 residues. CDR1 and CDR2 (germline): SNHLY, FYNNEI. The CDR3 loop is CASSDGGQPQHF. CDR3 nucleotides: TGTGCCAGCAGTGACGGGGGTCAGCCCCAGCATTTT.

The chain joins TRBV7-9 to TRBJ2-5; D is possibly TRBD2 (6 bases). Trimming shortened V by 1 base and J by 9 bases, and 12 bases separated the two germline ends. Germline lookup yields CDR1 SEHNR and CDR2 FQNEAQ (reference sequence). This CDR3 is built from 13 residues. The CDR3 reads CASSLGLGGAQYF. Written as DNA, the CDR3 is TGTGCCAGCAGCTTAGGACTAGGTGGGGCCCAGTACTTC.

The J gene is TRBJ2-3, the V gene TRBV7-2; 9 positions agree with TRBD2. The length of the CDR3 is 16 residues. V lost 1 base and J lost 4; bases outside the gene matches: 6. Germline assignment: CDR1 SGHTA and CDR2 FQGNSA. CDR3 sequence: CASSLDSGGAPDTQYF. Here the CDR3 DNA reads TGTGCCAGCAGCTTAGATAGCGGGGGAGCCCCAGATACGCAGTATTTT.

About this clone: The sample has other DNA sequences that encode this CDR3 too. The chain employs TRBV2 and TRBJ1-1; D possibly corresponds to TRBD1 (5 bases). Germline assignment: CDR1 SNHLY and CDR2 FYNNEI. This CDR3 region has 13 residues. The germline V and J ends were trimmed by 6 bases and 1 base, with 9 bases remaining between them. CDR3 DNA sequence: TGTGCCAGCAGCTCGGGGGGGAACACTGAAGCTTTCTTT. Translated: CASSSGGNTEAFF.

In its sample, this clone was seen once. The chain joins TRBV28 to TRBJ1-2, with a weak D call TRBD1 (5 bases). Trimming took off 5 bases at V and 8 bases at J, with 18 bases between the two ends. Germline V CDR1 and CDR2: MDHEN, SYDVKM. The CDR3 has 14 amino acids. The CDR3 DNA follows: TGTGCCAGCAGTGTAGGGGTCAGGGAAAGAGGCTACACCTTC. It is translated as CASSVGVRERGYTF.

In the case of this clone: The same CDR3 can be traced to other DNA sequences in this sample. The chain is built from TRBV27 and TRBJ1-1; D is unclear. The V gene's germline CDR1 is MNHEY and CDR2 SMNVEV (reference sequence). The V and J ends lost 3 bases and 5 bases respectively, with 10 bases between them. The CDR3 extends over 13 amino acids. The CDR3 loop is CASSFSRNTEAFF. The DNA for the CDR3 is TGTGCCAGCAGTTTCAGCAGGAATACTGAAGCTTTCTTT.

This clone has just one count. This chain joins TRBV5-4 and TRBJ1-2; D call uncertain. Trimming stripped 4 bases from V and 4 bases from J, with 11 bases between. The CDR3 is made up of 13 amino acids. Germline CDR1 and CDR2: SGHNT and YYREEE (reference sequence). CDR3 residues: CASSLNSGYGYTF. CDR3 DNA: TGTGCCAGCAGCCTTAACTCCGGCTATGGCTACACCTTC.

The chain joins TRBV30 to TRBJ1-2; TRBD1 is a possible D gene (6 bases). V gave up 3 bases and J gave up 2 bases, with 19 bases separating them. Germline V gene lookup returns CDR1 GTSNPN and CDR2 SVGIG (reference sequence). The CDR3 has 16 residues. The DNA for the CDR3 is TGTGCCTGGAGGACGACTCGTCTGGGGGCCAACTATGGCTACACCTTC. This gives the protein CAWRTTRLGANYGYTF.

This chain uses TRBV4-1 with TRBJ1-2; D perhaps matches TRBD1 (6 bases). Germline-derived CDR1 and CDR2 are MGHRA and YSYEKL. V was trimmed by 1 base and J by 4 bases, leaving 13 bases between them. This CDR3 spans 15 amino acids. The CDR3 DNA sequence: TGCGCCAGCAGCCAAGCAAGAGGGACACTCTATGGCTACACCTTC. Translation gives CASSQARGTLYGYTF.